A single TCR beta chain is shown here with its context. The data were taken from a study of blood T cell repertoires in COVID-19. For the study at large: Sites in the United States, Italy and Spain provided acute and convalescent COVID-19 samples. Nucleic acid was either cDNA or gDNA, and it came from T cells, B-cell-depleted T cells, or PBMCs.

In the authors' methods: By means of reference gene primer amplification, nucleated cell counts were estimated. Method: immunoSEQ multiplex PCR; TCRdb's copy keeps in-frame clones and lacks some. Clone size and the V and J calls come from that table; the DNA yielded D and trimming. This sample carries 200,000 to 250,000 clones, around 90% of them seen once, and the ten largest clones take more than 2.5%. V was clipped by 5 bases and J by 3 bases, with 7 bases between them. Germline values: CDR1 SGHAT, CDR2 FQDESV (reference sequence). The CDR3 loop spans 13 amino acids. The clonotype comes from a man aged 55 to 70 with acute or convalescent COVID-19. The chain is built from TRBV11-1 and TRBJ2-2; D gene uncertain. Sequenced input: peripheral blood. CDR3 sequence: CASSPSDTGELFF. CDR3 nucleotides: TGTGCCAGCAGCCCCTCGGACACCGGGGAGCTGTTTTTT. Filled out from reference TRBV11-1 and TRBJ2-2, the complete variable domain reads EAEVAQSPRYKITEKSQAVAFWCDPISGHATLYWYRQILGQGPELLVQFQDESVVDDSQLPKDRFSAERLKGVDSTLKIQPAELGDSAMYLCASSPSDTGELFFGEGSRLTVL.